These 13 T cell receptor beta chains were all obtained from the same sample, sequenced in a study. Via MiXCR, TCRdb re-called the RT-PCR reads, giving one row per CDR3 protein. This table holds more than 550,000 distinct CDR3 sequences, 11% to 15% found once. Sequences were obtained from memory CD4+ T cells from blood. These receptors originate from a female donor in good health, serving as a healthy control.

This chain joins TRBV6-5 and TRBJ2-7, with D perhaps TRBD1 or TRBD2 (5 bases each). The CDR3 spans 15 residues. The germline gives CDR1 MNHEY, CDR2 SVGAGI. V gave up 6 bases and J gave up 1 base, with 16 bases separating them. CDR3 sequence reads: CASRETGTVSYEQYF. CDR3 nucleotides: TGTGCCAGCAGGGAGACCGGGACGGTTTCCTACGAGCAGTACTTC.

This clonotype was picked up a small number of times. This sequence joins TRBV20-1 and TRBJ1-4; no definite D call. V shed 1 base and J shed 6 bases, with 12 bases lying between them. This CDR3 region has 14 residues. CDR1 and CDR2 from the germline V gene are DFQATT and SNEGSKA (reference sequence). The CDR3 loop reads CSARVQTPHEKLFF. The CDR3 nucleotides are TGCAGTGCTAGAGTACAGACGCCCCATGAAAAACTGTTTTTT.

This clonotype was recorded once. The chain joins TRBV9 to TRBJ1-1; the D gene is possibly TRBD1 (6 bases). CDR1 and CDR2 from the germline V gene are SGDLS and YYNGEE. V was cut by 6 bases and J by 1 base, with 13 bases left in between. This CDR3 has 14 residues. CDR3 loop: CASKSGAANTEAFF. CDR3 bases: TGTGCCAGCAAGTCGGGGGCAGCGAACACTGAAGCTTTCTTT.

In this sample, this clonotype turned up once. This chain joins TRBV18 and TRBJ1-5; D perhaps matches TRBD1 (5 bases). Germline V gene data show CDR1 as KGHSH and CDR2 as LQKENI. V was shortened by 3 bases and J by 4 bases, with 13 bases between the two germline ends. This CDR3 comprises 15 residues. This chain's CDR3 is CASSPALGTNQPQHF. The CDR3 DNA sequence: TGTGCCAGCTCACCCGCCCTGGGGACTAATCAGCCCCAGCATTTT.

The rearrangement joins TRBV30 to TRBJ2-1; TRBD1 is a possible D gene (6 bases). The CDR3 extends over 14 amino acids. Deletions cut 0 bases from V and 9 bases from J, with 15 bases between. Germline values: CDR1 GTSNPN, CDR2 SVGIG (reference sequence). The DNA of the CDR3 is TGTGCCTGGAGTGTACAGGGAAGTAGGAGTGAGCAGTTCTTC. This codes for CAWSVQGSRSEQFF. The full variable domain, in which reference TRBV30 and TRBJ2-1 provide the parts outside the CDR3, is SQTIHQWPATLVQPVGSPLSLECTVEGTSNPNLYWYRQAAGRGLQLLFYSVGIGQISSEVPQNLSASRPQDRQFILSSKKLLLSDSGFYLCAWSVQGSRSEQFFGPGTRLTVL.

V is TRBV6-5 and J is TRBJ1-2; no reliable D call. Germline V gives CDR1 MNHEY, CDR2 SVGAGI. V was trimmed by 5 bases and J by 4 bases, leaving 17 bases between them. The CDR3 consists of 15 residues. In DNA, the CDR3 is TGTGCCAGCAGTCCAAAACTCGACCCAGTCTATGGCTACACCTTC. Translating gives CASSPKLDPVYGYTF.

The chain employs TRBV5-1 and TRBJ2-1; D unresolved. Germline-derived CDR1 and CDR2 are SGHRS and YFSETQ. V lost 3 bases and J 6 bases, leaving 16 bases between the germline ends. There are 15 residues in the CDR3. CDR3: CASSSIPHSGNEQFF. CDR3 sequence (DNA): TGCGCCAGCAGCTCAATCCCTCACAGTGGCAATGAGCAGTTCTTC.

This clonotype was counted between two and nine times. The rearrangement links TRBV7-3 to TRBJ2-3; the match to TRBD2 covers 9 bases. Trimming cost V 8 bases and J 2 bases; bases outside gene matches: 5. Germline V lookup: CDR1 SGHTA, CDR2 FQGTGA. This CDR3 has 14 residues. CDR3 nucleotides: TGTGCCAGCGCGACTAGCGGATTCACAGATACGCAGTATTTT. Amino acids: CASATSGFTDTQYF.

This rearrangement joins TRBV7-8 to TRBJ2-3; tentatively, D is TRBD1 (5 bases). Germline-derived CDR1 and CDR2 are SGHVS and FQNEAQ. The CDR3 is 15 residues long. Deletions cut 2 bases from V and 1 base from J, with 10 bases between. The CDR3 DNA reads TGTGCCAGCAGCTTACGTGGGGCTGGCACAGATACGCAGTATTTT. This translates into CASSLRGAGTDTQYF.

V usage is TRBV5-6 and J usage is TRBJ1-3; D unresolved. This CDR3 spans 14 amino acids. V was shortened by 1 base and J by 2 bases, with 7 bases between the two germline ends. Germline loops: CDR1 SGHDT, CDR2 YYEEEE. The CDR3 loop reads CASSLPDTGNTIYF. CDR3 DNA sequence: TGTGCCAGCAGCTTGCCGGATACTGGAAACACCATATATTTT.

This clonotype was picked up many times. The chain joins TRBV4-2 to TRBJ1-6; D remains unclear. This CDR3 spans 14 amino acids. Germline V gene data show CDR1 as LGHNA and CDR2 as YNFKEQ. Trimming removed 4 bases from V and 7 bases from J, with 11 bases in between. The CDR3 coding sequence is TGTGCCAGCAGCCCCTTTACCTTAAATTCACCCCTCCACTTT. Translated, it gives CASSPFTLNSPLHF.

This clonotype was seen ten or more times. This rearrangement joins TRBV20-1 to TRBJ1-5; a weak D match, TRBD1 (5 bases). This CDR3 is 12 amino acids long. Trimming removed 0 bases from V and 12 bases from J, with 12 bases in between. CDR1 DFQATT and CDR2 SNEGSKA come from the germline V gene (reference sequence). CDR3 residues: CSAREQARDQHF. CDR3 bases: TGCAGTGCTAGAGAACAGGCCCGCGACCAGCATTTT.

This clonotype was seen ten or more times. This chain joins TRBV20-1 and TRBJ2-3, with 7 nucleotides matching TRBD2. V was clipped by 7 bases and J by 0 bases; unmatched bases: 4. The CDR3 spans 13 residues. The germline V gene encodes CDR1 DFQATT and CDR2 SNEGSKA (reference sequence). CDR3 in amino acids: CSEGRVSTDTQYF. The DNA for the CDR3 is TGCAGTGAGGGGAGGGTCAGCACAGATACGCAGTATTTT.